The 23 T cell receptor beta chains below all came from one sample that was sequenced in a study of blood T cell repertoires in COVID-19. Repertoires were generated with immunoSEQ multiplex PCR, while TCRdb's copy carries only in-frame clones and drops some. The sample contains about 140,000 clones, around 88% of which appear only once. Source material: peripheral blood. The receptors originated from a human donor in a cohort sampled during active COVID-19.

The chain has TRBV9 and TRBJ1-1; D is perhaps TRBD1 (5 bases). V lost 0 bases and J lost 5, with 14 bases in between. The CDR3 covers 15 residues. Germline CDR1 reads SGDLS; CDR2 reads YYNGEE. CDR3 loop: CASSVDRGGSTEAFF. The CDR3 DNA reads TGTGCCAGCAGCGTAGACCGGGGGGGGTCTACTGAAGCTTTCTTT.

The V and J genes are TRBV9 and TRBJ1-2; 8 nucleotides match TRBD1. The trim removed 4 bases at V and 6 bases at J, leaving 2 bases unmatched. The CDR3 is made up of 12 amino acids. Germline V lookup: CDR1 SGDLS, CDR2 YYNGEE. The CDR3: CASSSGGDGYTF. CDR3 sequence (DNA): TGTGCCAGCAGCTCAGGGGGCGATGGCTACACCTTC.

The J gene is TRBJ2-7, the V gene TRBV10-3; D unresolved. From germline, CDR1 is ENHRY and CDR2 SYGVKD. The CDR3 consists of 13 residues. With 0 bases removed from V and 3 bases from J, the gap between germline ends came to 6 bases. The CDR3 spells CAISESYSYEQYF. The CDR3 nucleotides are TGTGCCATCAGTGAGTCGTACAGCTACGAGCAGTACTTC.

The chain joins TRBV27 to TRBJ2-5, with TRBD2 matching 8 bases. Germline lookup yields CDR1 MNHEY and CDR2 SMNVEV (reference sequence). The CDR3 runs to 17 residues. After removal of 5 bases from V and 1 base from J, the junction contained 12 bases not matched to a gene. CDR3 region: CASSRIAGGGVQETQYF. CDR3 sequence (DNA): TGTGCCAGCAGTCGCATCGCGGGGGGCGGGGTCCAAGAGACCCAGTACTTC.

The V and J genes are TRBV28 and TRBJ2-7; D is perhaps TRBD1 (6 bases). The CDR3 has 13 residues. Trimming removed 5 bases from V and 4 bases from J, with 12 bases in between. Germline CDR1 is MDHEN and CDR2 is SYDVKM. The DNA for the CDR3 is TGTGCCAGCAGTCAGGACAGTAATTACGAGCAGTACTTC. Amino acids: CASSQDSNYEQYF. Based on the CDR3 plus reference TRBV28 and TRBJ2-7, the full variable domain is DVKVTQSSRYLVKRTGEKVFLECVQDMDHENMFWYRQDPGLGLRLIYFSYDVKMKEKGDIPEGYSVSREKKERFSLILESASTNQTSMYLCASSQDSNYEQYFGPGTRLTVT.

The chain links TRBV28 to TRBJ2-7, with D perhaps TRBD1 (5 bases). CDR1 MDHEN and CDR2 SYDVKM come from the germline V gene. This CDR3 contains 12 residues. The ends were cut back, 7 bases at V and 3 bases at J, with 10 bases in the middle. CDR3 nucleotides: TGTGCCAGCACCGACAGATACTACGAGCAGTACTTC. This gives the protein CASTDRYYEQYF.

The chain uses TRBV4-1 and TRBJ1-2; TRBD1 is a possible D gene (6 bases). The V end was cut by 0 bases, the J end by 0 bases, with 8 bases between. The CDR3 covers 15 residues. Germline CDR1 reads MGHRA; CDR2 reads YSYEKL. The CDR3 sequence is CASSQEGAANYGYTF. CDR3 nucleotides: TGCGCCAGCAGCCAAGAGGGGGCAGCTAACTATGGCTACACCTTC.

The CDR3 here is CATSETGSNYGYTF. In DNA, the CDR3 is TGTGCCACCAGTGAAACAGGATCTAACTATGGCTACACCTTC. This chain joins TRBV24-1 and TRBJ1-2, with D perhaps TRBD1 (5 bases). The CDR3 runs to 14 residues. Germline lookup yields CDR1 KGHDR and CDR2 SFDVKD. V was clipped by 4 bases and J by 0 bases, with 8 bases between them.

The V gene is TRBV27, the J gene TRBJ2-6; 8 nucleotides align to TRBD1. Germline V gene data show CDR1 as MNHEY and CDR2 as SMNVEV (reference sequence). The CDR3 covers 17 residues. Trimming at V came to 3 bases and at J to 3 bases, leaving 7 bases not matched to a gene. The DNA of the CDR3 is TGTGCCAGCAGTTTTTCCCGACAGGGGATTGGGGCCAACGTCCTGACTTTC. As protein: CASSFSRQGIGANVLTF.

The V and J genes are TRBV11-2 and TRBJ1-1; D remains unclear. The CDR3 is 14 residues long. V was clipped by 2 bases and J by 5 bases, with 12 bases between them. CDR1 SGHAT and CDR2 FQNNGV come from the germline V gene. In nucleotides, the CDR3 is TGTGCCAGCAGCTTATGGTCCGGGGAGACTGAAGCTTTCTTT. Its protein is CASSLWSGETEAFF.

The V call is TRBV18, the J call TRBJ1-4; D is uncertain. Germline CDR1 and CDR2: KGHSH and LQKENI. This CDR3 has 16 residues. Trimming stripped 8 bases from V and 8 bases from J, with 24 bases between. The CDR3 loop is CASALGQSLKVEKLFF. In DNA form, the CDR3 reads TGTGCCAGCGCCCTGGGCCAGTCCCTAAAGGTCGAAAAACTGTTTTTT.

The genes are TRBV5-4 and TRBJ2-1; 7 bases map to TRBD2. After removal of 1 base from V and 5 bases from J, the junction contained 9 bases not matched to a gene. The CDR3 sequence is 16 residues long. Germline V gene data show CDR1 as SGHNT and CDR2 as YYREEE (reference sequence). In nucleotides, the CDR3 is TGTGCCAGCAGCTTGAGGCGGGGAGGGGTCAACAATGAGCAGTTCTTC. It yields the protein CASSLRRGGVNNEQFF.

For the CDR3, the DNA is TGTGCCAGCAGCCCTGGACTAGCAATGGGGGATACGCAGTATTTT. This codes for CASSPGLAMGDTQYF. The rearrangement links TRBV7-9 to TRBJ2-3; 8 bases agree with TRBD2. The CDR3 covers 15 residues. V lost 5 bases and J lost 6; bases outside the gene matches: 10. Germline assignment: CDR1 SEHNR and CDR2 FQNEAQ (reference sequence).

This clone appeared a few times. The chain joins TRBV25-1 to TRBJ2-1; D possibly corresponds to TRBD2 (6 bases). Germline lookup yields CDR1 MGHDK and CDR2 SYGVNS. The CDR3 is 13 amino acids. The V end lost 8 bases, the J end lost 9 bases, and 17 bases lay between the germline ends. The CDR3 loop is CASRDSWMSEQFF. CDR3 DNA: TGTGCCAGCCGGGACTCCTGGATGAGTGAGCAGTTCTTC.

This sequence joins TRBV2 and TRBJ1-4, with 8 bases aligning to TRBD1. Germline lookup yields CDR1 SNHLY and CDR2 FYNNEI. V lost 6 bases to trimming and J lost 4 bases; unmatched junction nucleotides: 4. The CDR3 sequence is 14 residues long. CDR3 loop: CASRQGGSNEKLFF. CDR3 DNA: TGTGCCAGCAGACAGGGGGGAAGTAATGAAAAACTGTTTTTT.

The CDR3 sequence: CASSLQGISGNTIYF. DNA of the CDR3: TGTGCCAGCAGCTTGCAGGGGATCTCTGGAAACACCATATATTTT. The chain has TRBV5-4 and TRBJ1-3; TRBD1 is a possible D gene (6 bases). Trimming took off 1 base at V and 0 bases at J, with 8 bases between the two ends. CDR1 and CDR2 (germline): SGHNT, YYREEE (reference sequence). CDR3 length: 15 residues.

The V gene is TRBV30, the J gene TRBJ1-6; D possibly corresponds to TRBD1 (6 bases). V lost 6 bases to trimming and J lost 8 bases, with 17 bases between them. This CDR3 is built from 14 residues. The germline V gene has CDR1 GTSNPN and CDR2 SVGIG (reference sequence). CDR3 in DNA: TGTGCCTGTACTAGGGTAAAGGGGGATTCACCCCTCCACTTT. It encodes CACTRVKGDSPLHF.

The chain uses TRBV6-5 and TRBJ2-3, with a weak D call TRBD1 (5 bases). CDR1 MNHEY and CDR2 SVGAGI come from the germline V gene. V was cut by 11 bases and J by 2 bases, with 20 bases left in between. The CDR3 sequence is 15 residues long. CDR3 in DNA: TGTGCCGCTACGGACACCCTGAGTGTCACAGATACGCAGTATTTT. Protein product: CAATDTLSVTDTQYF.

This rearrangement joins TRBV16 to TRBJ1-4; no clear D. Germline CDR1 and CDR2: KGHSY and FQNENV. The CDR3 totals 15 residues. The V end lost 0 bases, the J end lost 7 bases, and 12 bases lay between the germline ends. The CDR3 DNA reads as TGTGCCAGCAGCCAATCTAGAGGGAGTGGTGAAAAACTGTTTTTT. This sequence encodes CASSQSRGSGEKLFF.

The chain combines TRBV25-1 with TRBJ1-1; 8 bases are shared with TRBD1. The CDR3 totals 15 residues. Germline values: CDR1 MGHDK, CDR2 SYGVNS. The V segment lost 3 bases and the J segment 1 base; nucleotides outside the gene matches: 4. The CDR3 coding sequence is TGTGCCAGCAGTGACCTCGGGACAGGGAACACTGAAGCTTTCTTT. It is translated as CASSDLGTGNTEAFF.

This chain joins TRBV6-4 and TRBJ1-6, with 9 bases lining up with TRBD1. V gave up 4 bases and J gave up 3 bases; unmatched junction bases: 13. The germline gives CDR1 MRHNA, CDR2 SNTAGT. CDR3 length: 19 amino acids. The CDR3 loop reads CASSVPGQGMPLYNSPLHF. The DNA of the CDR3 is TGTGCCAGCAGTGTCCCGGGACAGGGAATGCCCCTCTATAATTCACCCCTCCACTTT.

In this sample, this clone turned up a few times. The J gene is TRBJ2-7, the V gene TRBV10-3; D gene unclear. Trimming left V 11 bases short and J 5 bases short, with 16 bases between. The CDR3 totals 12 residues. From germline, CDR1 is ENHRY and CDR2 SYGVKD. The CDR3 nucleotides read TGTGCCGCCGGTGGAGAGGTTGACGAGCAGTACTTC. Encoded protein: CAAGGEVDEQYF.

The chain recombines TRBV9 with TRBJ1-1; D gene uncertain. This CDR3 is 15 amino acids long. V lost 0 bases and J lost 4, with 13 bases in between. CDR1 is SGDLS and CDR2 is YYNGEE in the germline V gene. CDR3 nucleotide sequence: TGTGCCAGCAGCGTAGATCCCACCGCGTCCACTGAAGCTTTCTTT. Amino acids: CASSVDPTASTEAFF.